A single sample is the source of the 10 T cell receptor beta chains below, sequenced in a study of technical replicates of blood from several donors. The repertoire was sequenced with immunoSEQ multiplex PCR; TCRdb's copy has only in-frame clones and lacks some. The table shows 50,000 to 70,000 clones, with just under 95% occurring only once. Sequencing was performed on PBMCs. These receptors all come from a human donor in good health. Some clones in this sample may be carry-over from other donors' samples.

The chain joins TRBV5-8 to TRBJ2-7, with 8 nucleotides matching TRBD2. This CDR3 has 15 amino acids. Germline assignment: CDR1 SGHTS and CDR2 YDEGEE. J was trimmed by 4 bases and V by 3 bases; bases with no gene match: 9. In DNA, the CDR3 is TGTGCCAGCAGCTCCCGGGAGGGCGGGGCGTACGAGCAGTACTTC. Encoded protein: CASSSREGGAYEQYF.

The chain recombines TRBV4-3 with TRBJ1-2; 7 positions match TRBD1. This CDR3 spans 13 amino acids. In germline, CDR1 is LGHNA, CDR2 YSLEER. V trimming: 2 bases; J trimming: 7 bases; junction bases outside the gene matches: 4. CDR3 region: CASSQKTGLGYTF. Written as DNA, the CDR3 is TGCGCCAGCAGCCAAAAGACAGGGCTTGGCTACACCTTC.

This chain uses TRBV12-1 with TRBJ2-3; the table assigns TRBD2, which was not confirmed against the DNA. TRBV12-1 is annotated as a pseudogene. The CDR3 spans 14 residues. As DNA, the CDR3 is TGTGCCAGCAGCTTCGGGTTGAGCACAGATACGCAGTATTTT. Translation: CASSFGLSTDTQYF.

The chain recombines TRBV7-8 with TRBJ2-5; perhaps TRBD2 as D (6 bases). V was shortened by 1 base and J by 5 bases, with 17 bases between the two germline ends. The germline V gene has CDR1 SGHVS and CDR2 FQNEAQ. The CDR3 loop spans 16 amino acids. The CDR3 DNA sequence: TGTGCCAGCAGCTTAGAGGCTGACGGCCGGGGGGAGACCCAGTACTTC. It translates to CASSLEADGRGETQYF.

This clone was seen just once. The chain combines TRBV7-9 with TRBJ2-5; possibly TRBD2 for D (5 bases). This CDR3 region has 15 residues. The V end lost 2 bases, the J end lost 5 bases, and 15 bases lay between the germline ends. Germline V gene data show CDR1 as SEHNR and CDR2 as FQNEAQ (reference sequence). CDR3 in DNA: TGTGCCAGCAGCTTATCGGGGTTTAGGACGGAGACCCAGTACTTC. Protein product: CASSLSGFRTETQYF.

The chain is built from TRBV4-3 and TRBJ2-7, with D possibly TRBD2 on 6 matching bases. CDR1 is LGHNA and CDR2 is YSLEER in the germline V gene. Trimming pared 0 bases from V and 0 bases from J, leaving 12 bases between. The CDR3 is 16 residues long. Written as DNA, the CDR3 is TGCGCCAGCAGCCAAGATCGTAGTAGCGGCTCCTACGAGCAGTACTTC. Its protein product is CASSQDRSSGSYEQYF.

This chain joins TRBV12-5 and TRBJ2-3, with unresolved D. Germline V gene sequence: CDR1 LGHNT, CDR2 FRNRAP. V was cut by 6 bases and J by 0 bases, with 19 bases left in between. The CDR3 covers 17 residues. The CDR3, as DNA: TGTGCTAGTGGGTTCTTGTGGTTGGCGGAGAGCACAGATACGCAGTATTTT. Its translation is CASGFLWLAESTDTQYF.

V is TRBV5-1 and J is TRBJ1-2, with D tentatively TRBD1 (6 bases). Trimming shortened V by 4 bases and J by 0 bases, and 10 bases separated the two germline ends. The CDR3 has 14 residues. The germline V gene encodes CDR1 SGHRS and CDR2 YFSETQ. The CDR3 DNA is TGCGCCAGCAGCCCCGGACAGACTAACTATGGCTACACCTTC. Residues: CASSPGQTNYGYTF.

The genes are TRBV29-1 and TRBJ1-2; no definite D call. V gave up 3 bases and J gave up 6 bases, with 20 bases separating them. This CDR3 region has 15 residues. The germline gives CDR1 SQVTM, CDR2 ANQGSEA. As DNA, the CDR3 is TGCAGCGTTGAGGGGAGGTCGCAGTTTTTGAATGGCTACACCTTC. Translating gives CSVEGRSQFLNGYTF.

This clone was observed a single time. The chain uses TRBV7-9 and TRBJ2-1; a possible D gene is TRBD2 (5 bases). Trimming stripped 5 bases from V and 8 bases from J, with 13 bases between. CDR3 length: 13 residues. CDR1 SEHNR and CDR2 FQNEAQ come from the germline V gene (reference sequence). The CDR3 sequence is CASSSSVQYEQFF. Here the CDR3 DNA reads TGTGCCAGCAGCAGTAGCGTCCAGTATGAGCAGTTCTTC.